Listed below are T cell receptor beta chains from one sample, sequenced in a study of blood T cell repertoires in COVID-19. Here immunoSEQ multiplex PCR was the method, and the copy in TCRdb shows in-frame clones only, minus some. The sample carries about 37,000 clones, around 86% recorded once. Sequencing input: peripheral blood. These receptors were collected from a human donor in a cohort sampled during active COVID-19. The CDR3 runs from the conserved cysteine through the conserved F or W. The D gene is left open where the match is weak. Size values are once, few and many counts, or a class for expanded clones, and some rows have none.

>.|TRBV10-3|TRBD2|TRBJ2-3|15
TGTGCCATCAGGGGGGGGACTAGCGGGACAGATACGCAGTATTTT
CAIRGGTSGTDTQYF
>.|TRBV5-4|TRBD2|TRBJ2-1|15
TGTGCCAGCAGCACACGGGGGGACTCCTACAATGAGCAGTTCTTC
CASSTRGDSYNEQFF
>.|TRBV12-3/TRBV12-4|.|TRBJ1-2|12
TGTGCCAGCAGTTTTGGGGGGGTAGGCTACACCTTC
CASSFGGVGYTF
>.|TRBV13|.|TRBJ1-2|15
TGTGCCAGCAGCCTAAGTCCGACAGCTTACTATGGCTACACCTTC
CASSLSPTAYYGYTF
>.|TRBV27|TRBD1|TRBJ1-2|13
TGTGCCAGCAGTTTACACAGGGGTAATGGCTACACCTTC
CASSLHRGNGYTF
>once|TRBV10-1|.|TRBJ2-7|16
TGCGCCAGCAGTGAGGGGGACGGGAAGGAGGGCTACGAGCAGTACTTC
CASSEGDGKEGYEQYF
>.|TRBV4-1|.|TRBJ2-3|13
TGCGCCAGCGGCACAGGGAACGCAGATACGCAGTATTTT
CASGTGNADTQYF
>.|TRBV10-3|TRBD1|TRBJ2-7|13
TGTGCCATCTCTTGGGACAGATCCTACGAGCAGTACTTC
CAISWDRSYEQYF
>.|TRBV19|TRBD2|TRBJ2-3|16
TGTGCCAGTAGTATGGGGACTAGCCGGAGCACAGATACGCAGTATTTT
CASSMGTSRSTDTQYF
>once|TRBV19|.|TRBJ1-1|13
TGTGCCAGTAGTAGGGGGACTAACACTGAAGCTTTCTTT
CASSRGTNTEAFF
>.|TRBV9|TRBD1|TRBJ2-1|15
TGTGCCAGCAGCCGAGACAGGGGTCGTAACAATGAGCAGTTCTTC
CASSRDRGRNNEQFF
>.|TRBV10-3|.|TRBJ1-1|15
TGTGCCATCAGTGAGTCAGGGAGTATGAACACTGAAGCTTTCTTT
CAISESGSMNTEAFF
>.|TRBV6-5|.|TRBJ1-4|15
TGTGCCAGCAGTTACTCGATGGCCAGTAATGAAAAACTGTTTTTT
CASSYSMASNEKLFF